The next 3 T cell receptor beta chains were all read from a single sample in a study of blood T cell repertoires in COVID-19. Sequencing used immunoSEQ multiplex PCR; TCRdb keeps in-frame clones, though not all of them. The sample yields 90,000 or so clones, 83% seen once. Sequenced material: peripheral blood. The receptors shown here come from a human donor in a cohort sampled during active COVID-19.

The chain recombines TRBV7-9 with TRBJ1-5, with D maybe TRBD1 (5 bases). CDR1 is SEHNR and CDR2 is FQNEAQ in the germline V gene (reference sequence). V dropped 5 bases and J dropped 5 bases, with 16 bases sitting between them. This CDR3 region has 15 residues. The CDR3 DNA sequence: TGTGCCAGCAGCGGTACGGGCCCGGGGGATCAGCCCCAGCATTTT. Protein sequence: CASSGTGPGDQPQHF. The variable domain in full, with the rest retrieved from reference TRBV7-9 and TRBJ1-5, is DTGVSQNPRHKITKRGQNVTFRCDPISEHNRLYWYRQTLGQGPEFLTYFQNEAQLEKSRLLSDRFSAERPKGSFSTLEIQRTEQGDSAMYLCASSGTGPGDQPQHFGDGTRLSIL.

The chain has TRBV9 and TRBJ2-5; 8 nucleotides match TRBD2. CDR3 size: 15 residues. V was clipped by 0 bases and J by 5 bases; unmatched bases: 6. The germline V gene encodes CDR1 SGDLS and CDR2 YYNGEE. CDR3 amino acids: CASSVGGGQGETQYF. The CDR3 region has the DNA TGTGCCAGCAGCGTAGGCGGGGGGCAGGGGGAGACCCAGTACTTC. Using reference TRBV9 and TRBJ2-5 for the parts outside the CDR3, the full variable domain is DSGVTQTPKHLITATGQRVTLRCSPRSGDLSVYWYQQSLDQGLQFLIQYYNGEERAKGNILERFSAQQFPDLHSELNLSSLELGDSALYFCASSVGGGQGETQYFGPGTRLLVL.

This chain connects TRBV9 to TRBJ2-7; 11 bases are shared with TRBD2. The V and J ends lost 10 bases and 6 bases, in that order; junction bases with no gene match: 9. Germline V CDR1 and CDR2: SGDLS, YYNGEE. The CDR3 totals 13 residues. Here the CDR3 reads CASSTGTSGEQYF. The DNA for the CDR3 is TGTGCCTCCTCAACCGGGACTAGCGGCGAGCAGTACTTC. The full variable domain, rest sourced from reference TRBV9 and TRBJ2-7, is DSGVTQTPKHLITATGQRVTLRCSPRSGDLSVYWYQQSLDQGLQFLIQYYNGEERAKGNILERFSAQQFPDLHSELNLSSLELGDSALYFCASSTGTSGEQYFGPGTRLTVT.